This is a list of T cell receptor beta chains from one sample in a study of blood T cell repertoires in COVID-19. Sequencing was performed with immunoSEQ multiplex PCR; in TCRdb, only in-frame clones are kept and a portion is missing. The sample lists roughly 160,000 clones; roughly nine tenths were seen once. The sample consisted of peripheral blood. The receptors derive from a man aged 18 to 30 with acute or convalescent COVID-19. The CDR3 runs from the conserved cysteine through the conserved F or W. A D gene is named only where the DNA matches it firmly. Clone size is given for some rows only: seen once, a few or many times, or a class if the clone is expanded.

abundance	d_gene	v_gene	j_gene	CDR3aa
once	TRBD2	TRBV25-1	TRBJ2-5	CASSHGGETQYF
.	TRBD2	TRBV3-1/TRBV3-2	TRBJ2-1	CASSQVGLAGGEQFF
.	TRBD1	TRBV11-1	TRBJ1-2	CASSSRTGGGLYGYTF
.	.	TRBV10-2	TRBJ1-3	CASRQNSGNTIYF
.	TRBD1	TRBV5-4	TRBJ1-6	CASSFRQGGSPLHF
few	TRBD1	TRBV10-2	TRBJ1-1	CASISGTAPTEAFF
.	.	TRBV9	TRBJ2-5	CASSVGGVGETQYF
.	TRBD1	TRBV2	TRBJ2-4	CASRAGQGGGRNIQYF
.	TRBD2	TRBV5-4	TRBJ2-3	CASSLDTSGGGTDTQYF
.	TRBD2	TRBV5-1	TRBJ2-3	CASSIGTSGGGDTQYF
.	.	TRBV2	TRBJ1-6	CASSGQANSPLHF
.	TRBD1	TRBV12-5	TRBJ2-1	CASGLVREPGQGHNEQFF
.	TRBD1	TRBV6-5	TRBJ1-1	CASRTGNTEAFF
.	TRBD2	TRBV5-8	TRBJ2-3	CASSLVAGGDYTDTQYF
once	TRBD1	TRBV2	TRBJ1-1	CASPRDSAPEAFF
.	TRBD1	TRBV18	TRBJ1-2	CASSPPGQGDAGYTF
.	.	TRBV19	TRBJ1-1	CASSILQRAAEAFF
.	TRBD1	TRBV7-2	TRBJ2-3	CASSSDQGADTQYF
.	.	TRBV6-7	TRBJ1-1	CASGITGSSTEAFF
few	.	TRBV7-9	TRBJ2-3	CASSPSDSPTDTQYF
.	TRBD1	TRBV6-4	TRBJ2-4	CASREPETGGETKNIQYF
.	TRBD1	TRBV3-1/TRBV3-2	TRBJ1-2	CASSQNPGGQGYGYTF
.	.	TRBV11-2	TRBJ1-3	CASSLFWGDGTSGNTIYF
.	.	TRBV11-2	TRBJ1-5	CASSPGAGQGNQPQHF
.	.	TRBV3-1/TRBV3-2	TRBJ1-2	CASRKSAQAPVGYTF
.	TRBD2	TRBV7-9	TRBJ2-3	CASSPQAGGLTDTQYF
.	TRBD2	TRBV5-5	TRBJ2-2	CASSPPSGGVEGELFF
.	.	TRBV5-5	TRBJ1-2	CASSSPTGNYGYTF
.	TRBD2	TRBV30	TRBJ2-2	CAWSVLVGLANTGELFF
.	TRBD1	TRBV13	TRBJ1-1	CASSLGLPGQVLNTEAFF
.	.	TRBV4-1	TRBJ1-6	CASSQDLSQASPLHF
.	TRBD1	TRBV7-8	TRBJ1-5	CASSLGTGVQPQHF
.	TRBD1	TRBV19	TRBJ1-1	CASSIGTGARTEAFF
.	.	TRBV5-4	TRBJ1-3	CASSTGQSGNTIYF
.	TRBD2	TRBV5-8	TRBJ2-7	CASSAAGTSEYEQYF
.	TRBD1	TRBV7-9	TRBJ1-2	CASSVTGGIYGYTF
.	.	TRBV5-1	TRBJ1-1	CASRNRVQTEAFF
.	TRBD2	TRBV6-5	TRBJ2-1	CASTTGGGAYNEQFF
.	.	TRBV11-2	TRBJ1-2	CASSLEGGPSYGYTF
.	.	TRBV5-6	TRBJ1-2	CASSLAPTGVNYGYTF
.	TRBD1	TRBV30	TRBJ2-1	CAWSRDSPYNEQFF
.	.	TRBV6-6	TRBJ2-5	CASSFVTMGSLEYF
.	TRBD1	TRBV23-1	TRBJ2-6	CASSWHRDRGPGANVLTF
.	TRBD1	TRBV3-1/TRBV3-2	TRBJ2-3	CASSHTDRGDTDTQYF
few	TRBD1	TRBV5-1	TRBJ1-4	CASSLAPDRGGEKLFF
.	.	TRBV18	TRBJ2-5	CASSPGTSDRETQYF
.	.	TRBV7-9	TRBJ2-1	CASTLSGGKYNEQFF